The clone carrying this TCR beta chain was detected only once. Germline V gene sequence: CDR1 MNHNS, CDR2 SASEGT. The CDR3 consists of 15 residues. The germline V and J ends were trimmed by 1 base and 7 bases, with 14 bases remaining between them. This sample is drawn from a study of radiation and T cells in renal cell carcinoma. Study-wide context: Nephrectomy followed 15 Gy stereotactic body radiation by 4 weeks.

Sample time point: baseline pretreatment blood. The sample's treatment: 15 Gy SBRT to primary tumor, nephrectomy 4 weeks later. Method: immunoSEQ multiplex PCR; TCRdb's copy keeps in-frame clones and lacks some. The sample lists 130,000 or so clones; roughly 80% were seen once. The gene calls are TRBV6-1 and TRBJ1-5; no reliable D call. The origin of this receptor is a woman in her forties or fifties with renal cell carcinoma. The input for sequencing was blood, taken from a patient whose treatment included radiotherapy and nephrectomy. Here the CDR3 reads CASSEGGDPQQPQHF. The CDR3 DNA follows: TGTGCCAGCAGTGAAGGAGGAGATCCCCAGCAGCCCCAGCATTTT.